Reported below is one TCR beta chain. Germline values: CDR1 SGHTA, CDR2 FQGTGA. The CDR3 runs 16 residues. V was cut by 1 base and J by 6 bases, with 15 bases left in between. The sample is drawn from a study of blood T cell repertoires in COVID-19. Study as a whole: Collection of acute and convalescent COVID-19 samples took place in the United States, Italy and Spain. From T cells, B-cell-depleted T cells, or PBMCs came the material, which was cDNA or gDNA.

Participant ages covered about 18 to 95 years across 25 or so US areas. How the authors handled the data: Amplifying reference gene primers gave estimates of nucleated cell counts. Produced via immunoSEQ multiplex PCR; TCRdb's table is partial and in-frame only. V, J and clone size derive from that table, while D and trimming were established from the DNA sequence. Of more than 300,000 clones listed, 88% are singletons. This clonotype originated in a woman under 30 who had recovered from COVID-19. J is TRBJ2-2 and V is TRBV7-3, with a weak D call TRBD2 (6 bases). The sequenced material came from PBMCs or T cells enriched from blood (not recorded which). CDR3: CASSLNWGVIPGELFF. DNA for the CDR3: TGTGCCAGCAGCTTAAACTGGGGGGTGATCCCCGGGGAGCTGTTTTTT.